A single T cell receptor (beta chain) is shown here with its context. V lost 3 bases and J lost 4; bases outside the gene matches: 5. Germline lookup yields CDR1 SEHNR and CDR2 FQNEAQ (reference sequence). The CDR3 extends over 15 amino acids. The data were obtained in a study of blood T cell repertoires in COVID-19. At the level of the study: Acute-phase and convalescent COVID-19 samples originated in the United States, Italy and Spain. PBMCs, B-cell-depleted T cells, or T cells were the source of the cDNA or gDNA that made up the material.

Under the authors' procedure: Estimates of nucleated cell counts were drawn from the amplification of reference gene primers. The table came from immunoSEQ multiplex PCR; TCRdb's copy has only in-frame clones and leaves some out. That table supplies the V and J calls and clone size; D and trimming were determined from the DNA. There are more than 200,000 clones in the sample; 82% occur only once, and approximately 5% lies in the top ten. This TCR was sampled from a woman of 80 years or more with active or convalescent COVID-19. This chain connects TRBV7-9 to TRBJ2-7, with 11 bases that match TRBD2. Sequencing was done on a sample of peripheral blood. CDR3 sequence: CASSFRTSGPYEQYF. The DNA of the CDR3 is TGTGCCAGCAGCTTCCGGACTAGCGGGCCGTACGAGCAGTACTTC.